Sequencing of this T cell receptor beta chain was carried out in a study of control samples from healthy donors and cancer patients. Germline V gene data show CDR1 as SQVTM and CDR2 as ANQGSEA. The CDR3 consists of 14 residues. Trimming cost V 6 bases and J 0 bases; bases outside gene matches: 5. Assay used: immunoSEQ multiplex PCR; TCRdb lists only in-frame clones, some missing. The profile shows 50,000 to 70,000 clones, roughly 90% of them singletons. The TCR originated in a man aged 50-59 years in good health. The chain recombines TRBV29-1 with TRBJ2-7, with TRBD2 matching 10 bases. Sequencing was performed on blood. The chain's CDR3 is CSVGSSGGSYEQYF. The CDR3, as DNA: TGCAGCGTCGGTTCTAGCGGGGGCTCCTACGAGCAGTACTTC.